This note documents a single TCR beta chain sequence. This entry is derived from a study of OX40 agonist ivuxolimab in advanced cancers. Looking at the study overall: An agonistic anti-OX40 (CD134) antibody, ivuxolimab, was used to treat the patients.

CDR1 and CDR2 (germline): KGHSH, LQKENI. After removal of 2 bases from V and 3 bases from J, the junction contained 1 base not matched to a gene. CDR3 size: 14 residues. Sequencing used immunoSEQ multiplex PCR; TCRdb keeps in-frame clones, though not all of them. The table lists 57,000 or so clones, about 88% of them singletons. The chain joins TRBV18 to TRBJ2-1; 7 bases are a match to TRBD1. This clonotype was obtained from an adult with an advanced solid tumor such as melanoma, head and neck, liver or kidney cancer. This sample comprised CD4+ or CD8+ T cells sorted from blood, obtained in a trial of the OX40 agonist ivuxolimab. CDR3 DNA: TGTGCCAGCTCACCAAGGACAGGCTACAATGAGCAGTTCTTC. The encoded protein is CASSPRTGYNEQFF.